These T cell receptor beta chains were read from a single sample in a study of T cell repertoires in aging, cancer and after chemotherapy. One entry per CDR3 protein, called by TCRdb with MiXCR from the multiplex PCR reads. Of roughly 9,100 distinct CDR3 sequences in the sample, around a third were seen once. The material sequenced was blood. These receptors came from a human donor in good health. Both conserved end residues are part of each CDR3. A D gene is named only where the DNA matches it firmly. Not every row has a clone size; where given, it reads once, few, many or a size class.

v_call: TRBV13
d_call: TRBD1
clone_size: .
j_call: TRBJ1-3
cdr3_aa: CASSLGQGAGNTIYF
cdr3_nt: TGTGCCAGCAGCTTAGGACAGGGGGCCGGAAACACCATATATTTT

v_call: TRBV6-2/TRBV6-3
d_call: .
clone_size: .
j_call: TRBJ2-1
cdr3_aa: CASSPLGGTYNEQFF
cdr3_nt: TGTGCCAGCAGTCCGCTTGGGGGAACGTACAATGAGCAGTTCTTC

v_call: TRBV19
d_call: .
clone_size: .
j_call: TRBJ1-5
cdr3_aa: CATQNSLRTSNQPQHF
cdr3_nt: TGTGCCACCCAGAACTCTCTTCGTACTAGCAATCAGCCCCAGCATTTT

v_call: TRBV20-1
d_call: TRBD2
clone_size: .
j_call: TRBJ2-5
cdr3_aa: CSASRSGLAETQYF
cdr3_nt: TGCAGTGCTAGCCGCTCGGGACTAGCAGAGACCCAGTACTTC

v_call: TRBV6-5
d_call: TRBD1
clone_size: few
j_call: TRBJ2-7
cdr3_aa: CASSPTGALYEQYF
cdr3_nt: TGTGCCAGCAGCCCGACAGGGGCCCTCTACGAGCAGTACTTC

v_call: TRBV7-2
d_call: TRBD2
clone_size: .
j_call: TRBJ2-3
cdr3_aa: CASSVPRLAADTQYF
cdr3_nt: TGTGCCAGCAGCGTACCCAGACTAGCAGCAGATACGCAGTATTTT

v_call: TRBV19
d_call: .
clone_size: .
j_call: TRBJ1-1
cdr3_aa: CASSIGGWLNTEAFF
cdr3_nt: TGTGCCAGTAGTATAGGCGGGTGGCTGAACACTGAAGCTTTCTTT

v_call: TRBV18
d_call: .
clone_size: few
j_call: TRBJ1-3
cdr3_aa: CASFNSEGNTIYF
cdr3_nt: TGTGCCAGCTTCAACAGCGAGGGAAACACCATATATTTT

v_call: TRBV6-5
d_call: TRBD1
clone_size: few
j_call: TRBJ2-1
cdr3_aa: CASTFIRDRGINEQFF
cdr3_nt: TGTGCCAGCACCTTCATTCGGGACAGGGGCATAAATGAGCAGTTCTTC

v_call: TRBV6-4
d_call: .
clone_size: medium-sized
j_call: TRBJ2-1
cdr3_aa: CASSPNGGGDEQFF
cdr3_nt: TGTGCCAGCAGTCCCAACGGAGGCGGGGATGAGCAGTTCTTC

v_call: TRBV10-3
d_call: .
clone_size: .
j_call: TRBJ2-7
cdr3_aa: CAISESWTHSYEQYF
cdr3_nt: TGTGCCATCAGTGAGTCCTGGACCCACTCCTACGAGCAGTACTTC

v_call: TRBV6-2/TRBV6-3
d_call: TRBD1
clone_size: .
j_call: TRBJ1-2
cdr3_aa: CASSTRDRGQYGYTF
cdr3_nt: TGTGCCAGCAGTACCCGGGACAGGGGGCAATATGGCTACACCTTC